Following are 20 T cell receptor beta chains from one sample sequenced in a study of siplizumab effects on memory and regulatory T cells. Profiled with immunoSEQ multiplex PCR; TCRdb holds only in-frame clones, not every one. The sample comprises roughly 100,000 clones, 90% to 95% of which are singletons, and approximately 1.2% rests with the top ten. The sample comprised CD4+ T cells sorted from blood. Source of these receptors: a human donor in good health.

The chain's CDR3 is CASDHEGEAFF. The DNA of the CDR3 is TGTGCCAGCGACCACGAGGGTGAAGCTTTCTTT. The V gene is TRBV7-9, the J gene TRBJ1-1; D not resolved. The V and J ends lost 8 bases and 7 bases respectively, with 11 bases between them. This CDR3 has 11 amino acids. Germline V CDR1 and CDR2: SEHNR, FQNEAQ (reference sequence).

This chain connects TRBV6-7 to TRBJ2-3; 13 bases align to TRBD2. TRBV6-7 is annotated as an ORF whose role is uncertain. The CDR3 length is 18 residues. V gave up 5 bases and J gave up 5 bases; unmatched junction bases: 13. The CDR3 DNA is TGTGCCAGCAGTCGGACGGGGGGACTAGCGGGATCAGAAGATACGCAGTATTTT. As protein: CASSRTGGLAGSEDTQYF.

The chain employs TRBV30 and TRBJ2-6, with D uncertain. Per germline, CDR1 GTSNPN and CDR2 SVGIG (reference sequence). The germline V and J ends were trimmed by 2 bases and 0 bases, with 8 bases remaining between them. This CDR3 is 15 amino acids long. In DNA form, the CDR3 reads TGTGCCTGGAGTCCATGGTCCTCTGGGGCCAACGTCCTGACTTTC. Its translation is CAWSPWSSGANVLTF.

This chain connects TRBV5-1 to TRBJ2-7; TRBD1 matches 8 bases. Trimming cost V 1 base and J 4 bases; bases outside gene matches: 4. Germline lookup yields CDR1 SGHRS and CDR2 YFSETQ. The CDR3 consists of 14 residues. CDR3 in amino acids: CASSLSGGRYEQYF. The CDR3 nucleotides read TGCGCCAGCAGCTTGTCAGGGGGCCGGTACGAGCAGTACTTC.

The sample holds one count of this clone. CDR3 in amino acids: CASSLAQMNSPLHF. The DNA for the CDR3 is TGTGCCAGCAGCTTGGCACAGATGAATTCACCCCTCCACTTT. This chain uses TRBV11-2 with TRBJ1-6; no clear D. The CDR3 sequence is 14 residues long. Germline V gives CDR1 SGHAT, CDR2 FQNNGV. V was cut by 3 bases and J by 7 bases, with 10 bases left in between. Based on the CDR3 plus reference TRBV11-2 and TRBJ1-6, the full variable domain is EAGVAQSPRYKIIEKRQSVAFWCNPISGHATLYWYQQILGQGPKLLIQFQNNGVVDDSQLPKDRFSAERLKGVDSTLKIQPAKLEDSAVYLCASSLAQMNSPLHFGNGTRLTVT.

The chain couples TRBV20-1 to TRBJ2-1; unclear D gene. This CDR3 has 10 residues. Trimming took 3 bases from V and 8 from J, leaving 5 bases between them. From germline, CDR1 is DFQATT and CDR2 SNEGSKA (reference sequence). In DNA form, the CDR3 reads TGCAGTGCTAGCGTGTATGAGCAGTTCTTC. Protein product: CSASVYEQFF.

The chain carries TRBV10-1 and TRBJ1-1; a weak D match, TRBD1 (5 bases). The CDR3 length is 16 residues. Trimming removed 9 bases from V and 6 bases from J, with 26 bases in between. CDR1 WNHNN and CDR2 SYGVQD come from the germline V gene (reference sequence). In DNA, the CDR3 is TGCGCCAGGAGTAGAGGGGAAAGTTGGGCGCGCCCTGAAGCTTTCTTT. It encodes CARSRGESWARPEAFF.

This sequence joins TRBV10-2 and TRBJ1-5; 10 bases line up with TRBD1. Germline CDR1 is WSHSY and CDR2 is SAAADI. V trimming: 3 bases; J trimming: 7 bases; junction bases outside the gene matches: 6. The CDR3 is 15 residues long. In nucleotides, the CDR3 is TGCGCCAGCAGTGAAGGGACAGGGGAGGGCCAGCCCCAGCATTTT. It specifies CASSEGTGEGQPQHF.

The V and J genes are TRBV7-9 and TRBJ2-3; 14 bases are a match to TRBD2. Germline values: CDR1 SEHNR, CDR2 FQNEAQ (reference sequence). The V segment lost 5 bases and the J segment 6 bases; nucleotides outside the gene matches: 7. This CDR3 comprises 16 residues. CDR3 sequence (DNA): TGTGCCAGCAGCCAGGGACTAGCGGGAGCAAGGGATACGCAGTATTTT. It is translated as CASSQGLAGARDTQYF.

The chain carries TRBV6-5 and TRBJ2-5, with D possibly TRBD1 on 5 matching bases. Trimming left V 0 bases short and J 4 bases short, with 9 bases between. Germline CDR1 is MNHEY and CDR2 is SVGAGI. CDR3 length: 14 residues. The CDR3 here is CASSYSRGAETQYF. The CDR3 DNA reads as TGTGCCAGCAGTTACTCTAGGGGCGCAGAGACCCAGTACTTC.

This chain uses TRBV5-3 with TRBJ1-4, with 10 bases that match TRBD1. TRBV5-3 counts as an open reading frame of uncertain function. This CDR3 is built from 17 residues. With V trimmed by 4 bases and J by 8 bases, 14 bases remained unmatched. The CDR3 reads CARSVPGQGSRREKLFF. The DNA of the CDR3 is TGTGCCAGAAGCGTACCGGGACAGGGGTCAAGAAGGGAAAAACTGTTTTTT.

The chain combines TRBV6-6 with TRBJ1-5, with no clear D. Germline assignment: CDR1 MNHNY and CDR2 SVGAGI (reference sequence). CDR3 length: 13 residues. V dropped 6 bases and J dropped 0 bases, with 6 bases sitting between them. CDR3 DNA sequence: TGTGCCAGCAGGGAGTATAGCAATCAGCCCCAGCATTTT. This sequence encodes CASREYSNQPQHF.

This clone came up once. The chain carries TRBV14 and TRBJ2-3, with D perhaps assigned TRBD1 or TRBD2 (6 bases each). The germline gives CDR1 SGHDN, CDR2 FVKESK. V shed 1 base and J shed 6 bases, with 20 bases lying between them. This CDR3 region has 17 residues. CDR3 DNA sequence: TGTGCCAGCAGCCAAGGCAGGGGCTGGAGGGGTTCGGATACGCAGTATTTT. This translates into CASSQGRGWRGSDTQYF.

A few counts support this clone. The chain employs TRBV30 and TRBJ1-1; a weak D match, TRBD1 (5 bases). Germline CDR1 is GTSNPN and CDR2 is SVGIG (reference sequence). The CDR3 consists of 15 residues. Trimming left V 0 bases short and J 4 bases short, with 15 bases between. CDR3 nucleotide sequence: TGTGCCTGGAGTGTGTTTCTCGACAGCCCCACTGAAGCTTTCTTT. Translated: CAWSVFLDSPTEAFF. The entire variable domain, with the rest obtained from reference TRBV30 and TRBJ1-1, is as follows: SQTIHQWPATLVQPVGSPLSLECTVEGTSNPNLYWYRQAAGRGLQLLFYSVGIGQISSEVPQNLSASRPQDRQFILSSKKLLLSDSGFYLCAWSVFLDSPTEAFFGQGTRLTVV.

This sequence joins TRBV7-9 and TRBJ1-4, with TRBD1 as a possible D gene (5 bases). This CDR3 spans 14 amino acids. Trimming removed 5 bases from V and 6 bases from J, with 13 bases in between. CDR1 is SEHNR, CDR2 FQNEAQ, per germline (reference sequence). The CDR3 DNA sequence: TGTGCCAGCAGCGAAGACAGACGGTATGAAAAACTGTTTTTT. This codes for CASSEDRRYEKLFF.

This chain's CDR3 is CSARLSETQYF. In DNA form, the CDR3 reads TGCAGTGCTAGGTTGTCAGAGACCCAGTACTTC. The chain recombines TRBV20-1 with TRBJ2-5; unclear D gene. Trimming pared 3 bases from V and 4 bases from J, leaving 6 bases between. Germline lookup yields CDR1 DFQATT and CDR2 SNEGSKA (reference sequence). The CDR3 sequence is 11 residues long.

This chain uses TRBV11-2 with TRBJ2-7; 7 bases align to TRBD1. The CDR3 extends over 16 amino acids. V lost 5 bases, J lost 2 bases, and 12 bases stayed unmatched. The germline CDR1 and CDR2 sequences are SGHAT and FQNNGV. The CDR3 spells CASSSLRSRGPYEQYF. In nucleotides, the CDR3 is TGTGCCAGCAGCAGCCTCCGGTCAAGGGGGCCCTACGAGCAGTACTTC. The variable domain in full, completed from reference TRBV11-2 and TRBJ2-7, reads EAGVAQSPRYKIIEKRQSVAFWCNPISGHATLYWYQQILGQGPKLLIQFQNNGVVDDSQLPKDRFSAERLKGVDSTLKIQPAKLEDSAVYLCASSSLRSRGPYEQYFGPGTRLTVT.

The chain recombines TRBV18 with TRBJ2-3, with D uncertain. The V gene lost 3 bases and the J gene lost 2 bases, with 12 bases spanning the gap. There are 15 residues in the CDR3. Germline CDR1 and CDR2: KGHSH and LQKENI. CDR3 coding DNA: TGTGCCAGCTCACCGCGGCAGCTTAACACAGATACGCAGTATTTT. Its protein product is CASSPRQLNTDTQYF.

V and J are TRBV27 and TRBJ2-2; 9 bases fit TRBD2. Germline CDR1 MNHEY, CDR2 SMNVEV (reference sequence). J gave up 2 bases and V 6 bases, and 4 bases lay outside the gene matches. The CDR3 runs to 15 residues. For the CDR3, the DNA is TGTGCCAGCAGACCGCGGGAGGGAAACACCGGGGAGCTGTTTTTT. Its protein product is CASRPREGNTGELFF.

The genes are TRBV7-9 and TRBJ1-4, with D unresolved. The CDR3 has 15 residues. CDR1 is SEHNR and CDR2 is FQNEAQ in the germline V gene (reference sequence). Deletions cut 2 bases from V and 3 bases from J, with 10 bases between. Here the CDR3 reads CASSLSWGSNEKLFF. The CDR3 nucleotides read TGTGCCAGCAGCTTATCCTGGGGATCTAATGAAAAACTGTTTTTT.